This T cell receptor (beta chain) is from a study of blood T cell repertoires in COVID-19 (dated by TCRdb to the early 2020s). Some background on the complete study: Samples covering the acute and convalescent phases of COVID-19 were provided by collaborators in the United States, Italy and Spain. The material from the prospective study consisted of cDNA or gDNA derived from T cells, B-cell-depleted T cells, or PBMCs. Deeply sampled blood TCRbeta repertoires from subjects exposed to, actively infected with, or recovered from COVID-19 were included in the dataset. The repertoires were made available in a free public database intended to serve as a resource for research on the immune response to SARS-CoV-2. Samples were obtained from the ongoing ImmuneRACE study (first 160 participants) and from roughly 1,300 subjects provided by 6 global collaborators. Nearly every sample came with metadata listing a de-identified subject ID, COVID-19 status, age in years and sex. HLA class I and class II types, where available, came from metadata supplied by the sample provider rather than from assay-based typing.

TCRbeta CDR3 regions were amplified from genomic DNA by means of the immunoSEQ Assay, a bias-controlled multiplex PCR. The paper's data handling went like this. The number of nucleated cells in each sample was estimated by amplification of reference gene primers within the assay. To quantify the absolute abundance of each unique TCRbeta CDR3 rearrangement, sequence reads were collapsed and filtered. For each sample, productive Simpson clonality was calculated as the square root of Simpson's diversity index across productive rearrangements. The table was pulled from immuneACCESS by TCRdb, which kept in-frame rearrangements only. Such tables lose some clones; where checked, under half of the loss comes from unresolved V genes, and the rest has no known cause. V, J and clone size are those of that table, while D and trimming were read from the DNA. In all, the sample holds about 40,000 clones, and about 80% of those were seen once. In total, the top ten clones hold around 24% of the sample.

On this clone itself: This receptor's antigen is unknown. No base quality values were provided; no much bigger clone lies one nucleotide off.

What the authors observed across the whole study: The amount of clinical and demographic metadata varied by source and participant and was provided uncurated.

Whole blood was collected in K2EDTA tubes by collaborating institutions according to the institutions' own protocols. For TCRbeta analysis, collaborators shipped samples as frozen whole blood, isolated PBMCs, or DNA extracted from either of those sample types. Trimming takes 8 bases off V and 3 bases off J; junction bases not matched to a gene: 7. The germline V gene specifies MNHEY as CDR1 and SVGAGI as CDR2. Counted from cysteine to phenylalanine, this CDR3 has 15 amino acids. Only the CDR3 region is kept as DNA, spanning 45 bases read in frame from base 1. The receptor was isolated from a human donor with acute or convalescent COVID-19. The donor label of this sample is uncertain. Sequencing was performed on peripheral blood. Rearrangement joined TRBV6-5 to TRBJ2-6, with 7 junctional bases fitting TRBD1. The nucleotide sequence reads as follows: TGTGCCAGCGTAACAGGGGTGGATGGGGCCAACGTCCTGACTTTC. This encodes CASVTGVDGANVLTF.